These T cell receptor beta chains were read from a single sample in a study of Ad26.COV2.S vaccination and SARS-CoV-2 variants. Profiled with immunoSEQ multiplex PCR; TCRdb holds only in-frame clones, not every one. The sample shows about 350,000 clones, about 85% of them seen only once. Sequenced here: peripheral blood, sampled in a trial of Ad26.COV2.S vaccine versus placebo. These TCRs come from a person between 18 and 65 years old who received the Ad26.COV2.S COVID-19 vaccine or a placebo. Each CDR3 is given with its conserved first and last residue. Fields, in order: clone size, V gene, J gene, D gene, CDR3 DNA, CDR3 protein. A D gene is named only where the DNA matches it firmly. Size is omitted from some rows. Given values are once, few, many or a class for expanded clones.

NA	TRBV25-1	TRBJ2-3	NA	TGTGCCAGCAGTGGTGGAACCACAGATACGCAGTATTTT	CASSGGTTDTQYF
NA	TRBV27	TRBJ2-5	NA	TGTGCCAGCAGTTTCCGACAGACCCAAGAGACCCAGTACTTC	CASSFRQTQETQYF
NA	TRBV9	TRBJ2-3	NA	TGTGCCAGCAATCTAGGAGGTGGGGCCACAGATACGCAGTATTTT	CASNLGGGATDTQYF
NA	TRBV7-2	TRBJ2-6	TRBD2	TGTGCCAGCAGCCTGCCGTTTGGCGGGGGCTCTGGGGCCAACGTCCTGACTTTC	CASSLPFGGGSGANVLTF
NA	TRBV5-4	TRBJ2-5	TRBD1	TGTGCCAGCAGGGCCGGGACAGGGGAAGGGAGGATCCAAGAGACCCAGTACTTC	CASRAGTGEGRIQETQYF
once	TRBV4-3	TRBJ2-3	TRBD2	TGCGCCAGCAGCCAGGGTAGCGGGAGGGCTGGAGATACGCAGTATTTT	CASSQGSGRAGDTQYF
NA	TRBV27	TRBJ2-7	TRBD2	TGTGCCAGCAGCCGCGAGCGGGGAGGTTACGAGCAGTACTTC	CASSRERGGYEQYF
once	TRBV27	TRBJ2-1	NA	TGTGCCAGCAGTCCTCCGGGACCTAAGCAGTTCTTC	CASSPPGPKQFF
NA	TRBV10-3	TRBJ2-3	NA	TGTGCCATCAGCCCAGCGGAGGGGGGCACAGATACGCAGTATTTT	CAISPAEGGTDTQYF
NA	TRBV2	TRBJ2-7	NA	TGTGCCAGCAGTCCAGAGGCCTACGAGCAGTACTTC	CASSPEAYEQYF
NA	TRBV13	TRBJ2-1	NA	TGTGCCAGCAGCTTAACTGCAGATCTCATCTCCTACAATGAGCAGTTCTTC	CASSLTADLISYNEQFF
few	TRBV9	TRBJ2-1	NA	TGTGCCAGCAGCGCGCATAATGAGCAGTTCTTC	CASSAHNEQFF
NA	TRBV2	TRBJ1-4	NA	TGTGCCAGCAGTGCAGGATTCGCAACTAATGAAAAACTGTTTTTT	CASSAGFATNEKLFF
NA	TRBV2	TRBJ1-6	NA	TGTGCCAGCAGTACCCGGGGAGGTGGGTCCTATAATTCACCCCTCCACTTT	CASSTRGGGSYNSPLHF
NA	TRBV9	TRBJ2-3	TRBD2	TGTGCCAGCAGCCAAGGGACTAGCGGGGGCACAGATACGCAGTATTTT	CASSQGTSGGTDTQYF
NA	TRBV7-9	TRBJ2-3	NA	TGTGCCAGCAGCAGCGGACAGATCTTGGCAGATACGCAGTATTTT	CASSSGQILADTQYF
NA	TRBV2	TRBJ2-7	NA	TGTGCCAGCATGGGACATGGCGGCCGGACCTACGAGCAGTACTTC	CASMGHGGRTYEQYF
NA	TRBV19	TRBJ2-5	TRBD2	TGTGCCAGTAGTAATCACGCGGGAGACCAAGAGACCCAGTACTTC	CASSNHAGDQETQYF
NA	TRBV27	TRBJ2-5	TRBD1	TGTGCCAGCAGTTTATACAGGGGAGAGACCCAGTACTTC	CASSLYRGETQYF
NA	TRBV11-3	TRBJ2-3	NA	TGTACCAGCAGCTACCTAGTGGGGTCTGGGGCCGGGGCTACGCAGTATTTT	CTSSYLVGSGAGATQYF
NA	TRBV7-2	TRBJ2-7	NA	TGTGCCAGCAGCTTAGCGGGACCGCCATACGAGCAGTACTTC	CASSLAGPPYEQYF
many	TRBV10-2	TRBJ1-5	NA	TGCGCCAGCAGTGGGGCAGGGAGCAATCAGCCCCAGCATTTT	CASSGAGSNQPQHF
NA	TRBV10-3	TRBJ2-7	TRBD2	TGTGCCATCAGTGTCGGTCTAGCGGGAGAAGGGACCTACGAGCAGTACTTC	CAISVGLAGEGTYEQYF
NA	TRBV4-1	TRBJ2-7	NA	TGCGCCAGCAGCCAAGGTTTGCGGGGCTACGAGCAGTACTTC	CASSQGLRGYEQYF
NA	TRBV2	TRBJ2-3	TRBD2	TGTGCCAGCAGTGAAGCGGCCGGGAGGGTCACAGATACGCAGTATTTT	CASSEAAGRVTDTQYF
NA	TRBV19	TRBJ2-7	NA	TGTGCCAGTAGTACCACAGGAGAGCCGGGCGAGCAGTACTTC	CASSTTGEPGEQYF
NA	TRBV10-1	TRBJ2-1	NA	TGCGCCAGCAGTGAGTTACAGCTCAATTTCTCCTACAATGAGCAGTTCTTC	CASSELQLNFSYNEQFF
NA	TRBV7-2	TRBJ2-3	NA	TGTGCCAGCAGCTCCAACCAAGGGGGGGGTACGCAGTATTTT	CASSSNQGGGTQYF
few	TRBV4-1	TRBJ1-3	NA	TGCGCCAGCAGCCCTCGCAGGGATGGAAACACCATATATTTT	CASSPRRDGNTIYF
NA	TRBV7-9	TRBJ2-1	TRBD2	TGTGCCAGCAGCTTATTTAGGACTAGCGGGGGCCGGAGGAATGAGCAGTTCTTC	CASSLFRTSGGRRNEQFF
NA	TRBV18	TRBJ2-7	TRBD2	TGTGCCAGCTCACCGACTAGCGGGAGCTACGAGCAGTACTTC	CASSPTSGSYEQYF
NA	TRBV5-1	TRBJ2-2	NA	TGCGCCAGCAGCTTGGGACTTAACACCGGGGAGCTGTTTTTT	CASSLGLNTGELFF
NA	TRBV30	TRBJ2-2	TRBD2	TGTGCCTGGAGTGAGGCGGGAGCTACCGGGGAGCTGTTTTTT	CAWSEAGATGELFF
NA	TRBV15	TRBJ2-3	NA	TGTGCCACCAGCCCCAGTCGGGATACGCAGTATTTT	CATSPSRDTQYF
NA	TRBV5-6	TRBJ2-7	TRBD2	TGTGCCAGCAGCTTGGACAGGACTAGCGGGGGATACCGGTACGAGCAGTACTTC	CASSLDRTSGGYRYEQYF
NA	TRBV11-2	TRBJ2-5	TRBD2	TGTGCCAGCAGCTATAGCGGGCGGGAGACCCAGTACTTC	CASSYSGRETQYF
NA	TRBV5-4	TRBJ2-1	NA	TGTGCCAGCAGCTTGAGGAGGGAGCCGTACAATGAGCAGTTCTTC	CASSLRREPYNEQFF
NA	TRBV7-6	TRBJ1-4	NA	TGTGCCAGCAGCCAAGGTCGGGGTGAAAAACTGTTTTTT	CASSQGRGEKLFF
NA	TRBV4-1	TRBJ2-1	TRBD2	TGCGCCAGCAGCCAAGACATGTGGACGGGAGGAGGCAATGAGCAGTTCTTC	CASSQDMWTGGGNEQFF
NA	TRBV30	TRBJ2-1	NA	TGTGCCTGGAGTGTACGGGGCGGGCGTTACAATGAGCAGTTCTTC	CAWSVRGGRYNEQFF
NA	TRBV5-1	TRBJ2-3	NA	TGCGCCAGCAGCCCGGAGCTAGGGACAGATACGCAGTATTTT	CASSPELGTDTQYF
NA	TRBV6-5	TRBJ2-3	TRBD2	TGTGCCAGCAGCCGGGGGGGACTTACAGATACGCAGTATTTT	CASSRGGLTDTQYF
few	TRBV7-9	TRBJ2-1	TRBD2	TGTGCCAGCAGCTTTGGACCGGGGGGTCAAATCCATGAGCAGTTCTTC	CASSFGPGGQIHEQFF
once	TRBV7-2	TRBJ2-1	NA	TGTGCCAGCAGCTTAGGTCACGGCGCAGGCCATGAGCAGTTCTTC	CASSLGHGAGHEQFF
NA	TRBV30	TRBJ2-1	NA	TGTGCCTGGAGTCGGGGGGCCTCCTACAATGAGCAGTTCTTC	CAWSRGASYNEQFF
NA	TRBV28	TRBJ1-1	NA	TGTGCCAGCAGCTCACAAGGTAACACTGAAGCTTTCTTT	CASSSQGNTEAFF
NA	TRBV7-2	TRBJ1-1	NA	TGTGCCAGCAGCTTGGAGGCATTCACAGGGACTGAAGCTTTCTTT	CASSLEAFTGTEAFF
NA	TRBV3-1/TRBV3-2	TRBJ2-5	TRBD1	TGTGCCAGCAGCCAAGGGTCGACAGGGGGGGCCCAGTACTTC	CASSQGSTGGAQYF
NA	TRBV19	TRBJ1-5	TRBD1	TGTGCCAGTAGTTCGCGGGACAGGGGGGATCAGCCCCAGCATTTT	CASSSRDRGDQPQHF
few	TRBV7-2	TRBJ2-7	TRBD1	TGTGCCAGCAGCCGACAGGGGGCCCGGGAGCAGTACTTC	CASSRQGAREQYF
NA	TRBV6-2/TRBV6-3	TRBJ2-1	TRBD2	TGTGCCAGCAGCTGGACTAGCGGGAAACCCGTCGATGAGCAGTTCTTC	CASSWTSGKPVDEQFF
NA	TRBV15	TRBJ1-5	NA	TGTGCCACCAGCAAACAGGGTGGCAATCAGCCCCAGCATTTT	CATSKQGGNQPQHF
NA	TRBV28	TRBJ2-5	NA	TGTGCCAGCAGTTTGACAAGGGAGACCCAGTACTTC	CASSLTRETQYF